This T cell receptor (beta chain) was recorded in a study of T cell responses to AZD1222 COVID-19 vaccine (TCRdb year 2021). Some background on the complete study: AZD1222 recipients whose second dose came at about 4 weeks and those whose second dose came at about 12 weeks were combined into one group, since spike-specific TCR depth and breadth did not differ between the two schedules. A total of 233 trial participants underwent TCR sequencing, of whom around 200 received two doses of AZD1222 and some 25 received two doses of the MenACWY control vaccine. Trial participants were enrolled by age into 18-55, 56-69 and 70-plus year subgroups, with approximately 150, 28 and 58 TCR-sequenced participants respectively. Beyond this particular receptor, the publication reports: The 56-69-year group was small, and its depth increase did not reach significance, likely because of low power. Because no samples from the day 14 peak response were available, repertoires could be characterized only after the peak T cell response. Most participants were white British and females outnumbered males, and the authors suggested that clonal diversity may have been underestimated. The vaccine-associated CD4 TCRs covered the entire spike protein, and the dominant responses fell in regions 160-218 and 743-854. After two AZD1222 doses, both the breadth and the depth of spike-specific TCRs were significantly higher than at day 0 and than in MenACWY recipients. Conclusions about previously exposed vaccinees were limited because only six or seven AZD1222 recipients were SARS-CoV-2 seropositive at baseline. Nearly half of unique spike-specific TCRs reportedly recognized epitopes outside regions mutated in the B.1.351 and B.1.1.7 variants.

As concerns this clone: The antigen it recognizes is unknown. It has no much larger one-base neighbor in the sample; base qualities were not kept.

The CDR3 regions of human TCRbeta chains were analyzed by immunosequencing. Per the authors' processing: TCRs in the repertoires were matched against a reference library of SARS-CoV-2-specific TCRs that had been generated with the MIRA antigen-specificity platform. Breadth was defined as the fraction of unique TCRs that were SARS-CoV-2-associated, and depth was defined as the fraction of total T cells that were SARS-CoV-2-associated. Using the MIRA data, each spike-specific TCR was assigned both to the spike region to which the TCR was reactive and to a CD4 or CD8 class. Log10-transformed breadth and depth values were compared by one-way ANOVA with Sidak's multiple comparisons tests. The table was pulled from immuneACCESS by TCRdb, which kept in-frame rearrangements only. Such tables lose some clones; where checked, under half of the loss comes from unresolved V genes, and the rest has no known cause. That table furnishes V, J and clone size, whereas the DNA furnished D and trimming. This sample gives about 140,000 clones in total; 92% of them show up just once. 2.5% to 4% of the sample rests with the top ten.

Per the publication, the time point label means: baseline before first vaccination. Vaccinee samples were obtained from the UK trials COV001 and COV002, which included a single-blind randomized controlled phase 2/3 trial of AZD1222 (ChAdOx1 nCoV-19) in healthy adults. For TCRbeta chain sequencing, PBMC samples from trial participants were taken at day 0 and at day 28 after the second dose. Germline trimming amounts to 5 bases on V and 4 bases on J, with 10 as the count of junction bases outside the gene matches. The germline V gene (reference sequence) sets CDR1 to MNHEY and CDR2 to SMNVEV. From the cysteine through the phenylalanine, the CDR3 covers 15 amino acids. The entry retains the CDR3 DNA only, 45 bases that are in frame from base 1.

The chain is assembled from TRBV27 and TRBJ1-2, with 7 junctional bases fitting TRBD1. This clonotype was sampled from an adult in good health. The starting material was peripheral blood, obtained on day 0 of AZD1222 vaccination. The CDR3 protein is CASSPQGVGSYGYTF. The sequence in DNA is TGTGCCAGCAGTCCCCAGGGGGTGGGAAGCTATGGCTACACCTTC.